This TCR beta chain was recorded in a study of shared clonotypes between healthy human individuals. General observations from the study: Few donors limited the genetic and exposure-history diversity represented. The study sampled only blood, and tissue repertoires likely differ.

The method was immunoSEQ multiplex PCR; TCRdb's version includes in-frame clones alone and lacks a portion of them. The sample yields more than 2,000,000 clones, over 85% seen once. The ends were cut back, 5 bases at V and 3 bases at J, with 11 bases in the middle. CDR3 length: 13 residues. Germline V gives CDR1 MNHNS, CDR2 SASEGT. Of note for this clone: The antigen is not known.

The clonotype comes from a man aged 18 to 30 in good health. Some clones in this sample may be carry-over from other donors' samples. What was sequenced was naive CD4+ T cells from PBMCs. The subset here: CD45RA+ positively selected. This sequence joins TRBV6-1 and TRBJ2-7; TRBD1 might be the D (6 bases). CDR3 in DNA: TGTGCCAGCAGTACCGGGACATTCTACGAGCAGTACTTC. It is translated as CASSTGTFYEQYF.